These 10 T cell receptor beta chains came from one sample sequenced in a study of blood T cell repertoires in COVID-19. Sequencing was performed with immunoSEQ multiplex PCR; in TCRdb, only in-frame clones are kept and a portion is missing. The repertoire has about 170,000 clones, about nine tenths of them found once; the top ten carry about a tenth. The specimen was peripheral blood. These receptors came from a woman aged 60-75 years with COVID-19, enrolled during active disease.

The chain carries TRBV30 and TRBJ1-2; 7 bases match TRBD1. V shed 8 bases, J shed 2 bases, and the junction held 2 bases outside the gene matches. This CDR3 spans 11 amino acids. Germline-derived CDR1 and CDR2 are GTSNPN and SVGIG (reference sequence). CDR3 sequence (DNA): TGTGCCGGGGACAGAAACTATGGCTACACCTTC. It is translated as CAGDRNYGYTF. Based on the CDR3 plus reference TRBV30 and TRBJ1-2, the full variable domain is SQTIHQWPATLVQPVGSPLSLECTVEGTSNPNLYWYRQAAGRGLQLLFYSVGIGQISSEVPQNLSASRPQDRQFILSSKKLLLSDSGFYLCAGDRNYGYTFGSGTRLTVV.

As DNA, the CDR3 is TGTGCCAGCAGTTACTCGGGCGGACAGGGGGACTATGGCTACACCTTC. Amino acid sequence: CASSYSGGQGDYGYTF. J is TRBJ1-2 and V is TRBV6-5; 10 bases fit TRBD1. The V gene end was trimmed by 0 bases and the J gene end by 3 bases; junction bases not matched to a gene: 4. Per the germline V gene, CDR1 is MNHEY and CDR2 is SVGAGI. This CDR3 contains 16 residues.

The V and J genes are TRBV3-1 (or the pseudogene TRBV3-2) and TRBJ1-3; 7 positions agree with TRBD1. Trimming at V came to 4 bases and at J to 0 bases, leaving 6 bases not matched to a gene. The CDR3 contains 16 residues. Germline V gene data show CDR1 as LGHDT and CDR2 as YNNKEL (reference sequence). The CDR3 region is CASSPFRDSSGNTIYF. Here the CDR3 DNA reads TGTGCCAGCAGCCCCTTCCGGGACAGCTCTGGAAACACCATATATTTT.

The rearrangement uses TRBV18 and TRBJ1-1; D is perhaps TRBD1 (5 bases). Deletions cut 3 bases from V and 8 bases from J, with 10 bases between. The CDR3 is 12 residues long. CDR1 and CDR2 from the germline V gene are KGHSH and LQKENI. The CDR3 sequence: CASSPQDSEAFF. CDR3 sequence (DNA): TGTGCCAGCTCACCGCAAGACAGCGAAGCTTTCTTT.

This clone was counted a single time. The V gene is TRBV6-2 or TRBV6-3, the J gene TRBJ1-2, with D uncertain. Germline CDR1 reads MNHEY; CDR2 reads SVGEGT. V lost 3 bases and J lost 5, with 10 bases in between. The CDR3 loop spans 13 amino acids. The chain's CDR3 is CASSYAFVYGYTF. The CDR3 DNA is TGTGCCAGCAGTTATGCGTTCGTATATGGCTACACCTTC.

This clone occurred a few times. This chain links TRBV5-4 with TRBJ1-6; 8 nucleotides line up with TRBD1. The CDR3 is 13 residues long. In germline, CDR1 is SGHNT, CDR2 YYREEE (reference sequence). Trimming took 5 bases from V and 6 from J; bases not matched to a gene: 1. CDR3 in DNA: TGTGCCAGCAGGGACAGGGCTAATTCACCCCTCCACTTT. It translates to CASRDRANSPLHF.

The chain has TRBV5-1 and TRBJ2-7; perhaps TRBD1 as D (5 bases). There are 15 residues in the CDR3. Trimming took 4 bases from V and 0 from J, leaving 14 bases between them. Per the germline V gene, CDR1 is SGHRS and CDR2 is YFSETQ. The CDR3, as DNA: TGCGCCAGCAGCCGAATTGGGGCCCTCTCCTACGAGCAGTACTTC. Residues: CASSRIGALSYEQYF.

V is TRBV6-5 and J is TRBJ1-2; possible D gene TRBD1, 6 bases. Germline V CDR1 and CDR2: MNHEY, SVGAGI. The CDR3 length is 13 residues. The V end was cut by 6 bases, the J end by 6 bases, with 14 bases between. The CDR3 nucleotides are TGTGCCAGCAGCCTATACAGGGCCGATGGCTACACCTTC. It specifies CASSLYRADGYTF.

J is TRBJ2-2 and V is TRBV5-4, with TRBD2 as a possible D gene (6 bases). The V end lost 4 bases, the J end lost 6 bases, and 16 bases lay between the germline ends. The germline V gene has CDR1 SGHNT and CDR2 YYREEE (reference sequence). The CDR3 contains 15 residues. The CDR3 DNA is TGTGCCAGCAGCCTCCGACTAGTAAGGGCCGGGGAGCTGTTTTTT. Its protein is CASSLRLVRAGELFF.

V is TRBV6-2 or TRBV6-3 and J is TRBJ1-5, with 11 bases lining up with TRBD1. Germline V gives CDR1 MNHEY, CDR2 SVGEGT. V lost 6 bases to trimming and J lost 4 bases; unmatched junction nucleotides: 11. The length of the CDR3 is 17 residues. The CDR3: CASSPRGQGGYNQPQHF. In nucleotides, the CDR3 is TGTGCCAGCAGCCCCAGGGGACAGGGGGGATATAATCAGCCCCAGCATTTT.